What follows are 15 T cell receptor beta chains derived from one specimen sequenced in a study of OX40 agonist ivuxolimab in advanced cancers. Method: immunoSEQ multiplex PCR; TCRdb's copy keeps in-frame clones and lacks some. The repertoire includes about 64,000 clones, 87% of them detected once, and over 2.5% sits in the top ten. The sequenced sample was CD4+ or CD8+ T cells sorted from blood, obtained in a trial of the OX40 agonist ivuxolimab. All receptors derive from an adult with an advanced solid tumor such as melanoma, head and neck, liver or kidney cancer.

The chain recombines TRBV19 with TRBJ2-7, with 10 bases aligning to TRBD2. Per germline, CDR1 LNHDA and CDR2 SQIVND (reference sequence). CDR3 length: 13 amino acids. The junction had 5 bases not matched to a gene; V was cut back by 6 bases and J by 6 bases. CDR3 bases: TGTGCCAGTAGGGCTAGCGGGAGCCGCGAGCAGTACTTC. Its protein is CASRASGSREQYF.

The rearrangement uses TRBV4-1 and TRBJ1-2; TRBD1 agrees at 7 bases. Germline V gives CDR1 MGHRA, CDR2 YSYEKL. J gave up 4 bases and V 3 bases, and 8 bases lay outside the gene matches. The CDR3 runs to 15 residues. The CDR3 DNA is TGCGCCAGCAGCCAGGCTACAGGGGACAGCTATGGCTACACCTTC. It yields the protein CASSQATGDSYGYTF.

CDR3 protein: CASSYVGFVETQYF. CDR3 DNA: TGTGCCAGCAGTTACGTGGGGTTTGTGGAGACCCAGTACTTC. The V call is TRBV6-6, the J call TRBJ2-5; D is uncertain. The CDR3 consists of 14 residues. V shed 2 bases and J shed 5 bases, with 12 bases lying between them. Looked up from germline, CDR1 is MNHNY and CDR2 is SVGAGI (reference sequence).

The V call is TRBV7-3, the J call TRBJ2-1, with TRBD2 matching over 11 bases. CDR1 is SGHTA, CDR2 FQGTGA, per germline. The CDR3 totals 15 residues. Trimming removed 5 bases from V and 4 bases from J; junction bases left unmatched: 4. Written as DNA, the CDR3 is TGTGCCAGCAGCCCAATAGCGGGAGGGTACAATGAGCAGTTCTTC. Its translation: CASSPIAGGYNEQFF.

The V gene is TRBV7-3, the J gene TRBJ1-1; D perhaps matches TRBD1 (5 bases). V lost 5 bases and J lost 10, with 17 bases in between. The CDR3 loop spans 13 amino acids. Germline lookup yields CDR1 SGHTA and CDR2 FQGTGA. The CDR3 loop is CASSPHPQGTAFF. The CDR3, as DNA: TGTGCCAGCAGCCCACACCCCCAGGGCACAGCTTTCTTT.

V gene TRBV5-1 combines with J gene TRBJ2-1, with 11 bases fitting TRBD2. Germline V gene lookup returns CDR1 SGHRS and CDR2 YFSETQ. The CDR3 runs 14 residues. The ends lost 2 bases at V and 7 bases at J; junction bases unmatched: 2. In DNA form, the CDR3 reads TGCGCCAGCAGCTTCCTAGCGGGAGGTAATGAGCAGTTCTTC. This codes for CASSFLAGGNEQFF. Supplemented by reference TRBV5-1 and TRBJ2-1, the full variable domain reads KAGVTQTPRYLIKTRGQQVTLSCSPISGHRSVSWYQQTPGQGLQFLFEYFSETQRNKGNFPGRFSGRQFSNSRSEMNVSTLELGDSALYLCASSFLAGGNEQFFGPGTRLTVL.

This clone was found once. This chain connects TRBV7-3 to TRBJ2-1; D uncertain. CDR3 size: 15 residues. Trimming took 0 bases from V and 5 from J, leaving 11 bases between them. Per germline, CDR1 SGHTA and CDR2 FQGTGA. CDR3 sequence reads: CASSLTSAVNNEQFF. CDR3 DNA: TGTGCCAGCAGCTTAACATCGGCAGTAAACAATGAGCAGTTCTTC.

The rearrangement links TRBV6-5 to TRBJ1-3; tentative D call: TRBD1 (6 bases). The germline gives CDR1 MNHEY, CDR2 SVGAGI. Trimming removed 4 bases from V and 4 bases from J, with 14 bases in between. The CDR3 extends over 15 amino acids. CDR3 loop: CASSFRGTGGNTIYF. Written as DNA, the CDR3 is TGTGCCAGCAGTTTTAGGGGGACTGGAGGAAACACCATATATTTT.

The chain uses TRBV6-1 and TRBJ1-1; D unclear. This CDR3 contains 13 residues. Trimming removed 7 bases from V and 1 base from J, with 10 bases in between. In germline, CDR1 is MNHNS, CDR2 SASEGT. The chain's CDR3 is CASILTSNTEAFF. CDR3 nucleotide sequence: TGTGCCAGCATTCTAACATCGAACACTGAAGCTTTCTTT.

V and J are TRBV29-1 and TRBJ2-3; either TRBD1 or TRBD2 may supply D (6 bases each). The germline V and J ends were trimmed by 8 bases and 1 base, with 10 bases remaining between them. CDR3 length equals 12 residues. Germline V gene sequence: CDR1 SQVTM, CDR2 ANQGSEA. In DNA form, the CDR3 reads TGCAGCTCTAGGGGGGGCACAGATACGCAGTATTTT. It yields the protein CSSRGGTDTQYF.

This rearrangement joins TRBV28 to TRBJ2-4, with no clear D. V lost 7 bases to trimming and J lost 6 bases, with 13 bases between them. Germline V CDR1 and CDR2: MDHEN, SYDVKM. The CDR3 consists of 13 residues. The CDR3 DNA reads as TGTGCCAGCACCATCCCGTCCCTAAACATTCAGTACTTC. This translates into CASTIPSLNIQYF.

V and J are TRBV5-1 and TRBJ2-5, with D hard to call. V was clipped by 0 bases and J by 7 bases, with 19 bases between them. This CDR3 comprises 16 residues. The germline V gene encodes CDR1 SGHRS and CDR2 YFSETQ. The CDR3 loop is CASSLATGSPVWTQYF. The CDR3 coding sequence is TGCGCCAGCAGCTTGGCCACTGGCAGCCCGGTTTGGACCCAGTACTTC.

The rearrangement uses TRBV10-3 and TRBJ2-5; D may be TRBD2 (5 bases). The CDR3 covers 13 residues. Per germline, CDR1 ENHRY and CDR2 SYGVKD. Trimming removed 6 bases from V and 3 bases from J, with 11 bases in between. The CDR3 sequence: CAIRGVGEETQYF. CDR3 DNA sequence: TGTGCCATCAGAGGTGTGGGAGAAGAGACCCAGTACTTC.

The rearrangement uses TRBV28 and TRBJ1-3; possible D gene TRBD1, 5 bases. V was clipped by 2 bases and J by 0 bases, with 11 bases between them. The CDR3 is made up of 16 amino acids. In germline, CDR1 is MDHEN, CDR2 SYDVKM. CDR3 nucleotide sequence: TGTGCCAGCAGTTTAGTCGCAGGGAGCTCTGGAAACACCATATATTTT. This sequence encodes CASSLVAGSSGNTIYF.

This chain uses TRBV19 with TRBJ1-4, with D possibly TRBD1 on 5 matching bases. The V gene's germline CDR1 is LNHDA and CDR2 SQIVND (reference sequence). This CDR3 region has 13 residues. Between the trimmed V and J ends, which lost 1 base and 7 bases, there was a span of 7 bases. CDR3: CASSIGGTEKLFF. CDR3 coding DNA: TGTGCCAGTAGTATAGGAGGGACTGAAAAACTGTTTTTT.